The T cell receptor beta chain described here comes from a study of graft-versus-host responses after intestinal transplantation. About this clone itself: Its antigen remains unknown.

Points from the study as a whole: Recipient bone marrow held GvH clones, some seen earlier in ileum or blood.

V shed 4 bases, J shed 6 bases, and the junction held 10 bases outside the gene matches. Per the germline V gene, CDR1 is SGHRS and CDR2 is YFSETQ. This CDR3 region has 15 residues. Sequencing was performed with immunoSEQ multiplex PCR; in TCRdb, only in-frame clones are kept and a portion is missing. The sample yields 90,000 to 150,000 clones, roughly 91% seen once. The chain recombines TRBV5-1 with TRBJ2-7; 10 nucleotides match TRBD2. The sequences come from unstimulated CD4+ T cells sorted from spleen or lymph node cells, collected before intestinal transplant. The sequence derives from a human donor who received an intestinal transplant. The CDR3 loop reads CASSLLAGVRSEQYF. As DNA, the CDR3 is TGCGCCAGCAGCCTCCTAGCGGGAGTCCGGAGCGAGCAGTACTTC.